This T cell receptor delta chain was captured in a study of gamma-delta T cells after stem cell transplantation. This clone is classed as hyperexpanded. The same CDR3 also results from other DNA sequences found in this sample. TCRdb re-processed the RT-PCR reads via CATT. The sample has approximately 620 delta-chain clones, roughly 6% seen once; the top ten hold about 65%. This TCR was recovered from a human donor. It is not recorded whose cells these are; they may come from a transplant donor. Input material: gamma-delta T cells.

CDR3 residues: CALGVPSWGYGDYTDKLIF. CDR3 nucleotide sequence: TGTGCTCTTGGGGTTCCTTCCTGGGGATACGGCGATTACACCGATAAACTCATCTTT. The J gene is TRDJ1, the V gene TRDV1; 9 nucleotides align to TRDD3. Germline CDR1 and CDR2: TSWWSYY and QGS. The CDR3 is made up of 19 amino acids. Losses at the gene ends were 4 bases for V and 0 bases for J; bases not matched to a gene: 15.